Listed here are 30 T cell receptor beta chains from one sample, sequenced in a study of cytomegalovirus exposure and HLA in healthy donors. Using immunoSEQ multiplex PCR, the repertoire was profiled, and TCRdb retains in-frame clones only, with some absent. The sample has 250,000 to 350,000 clones, around 89% seen once. Sequencing was carried out using PBMCs. The receptors originated from a woman between 18 and 29 years old in good health and CMV-seronegative.

This clone was seen a single time. This rearrangement joins TRBV7-8 to TRBJ2-2, with 8 positions matching TRBD2. The germline CDR1 and CDR2 sequences are SGHVS and FQNEAQ. This CDR3 is 16 amino acids long. The J segment lost 4 bases and the V segment lost 1 base, leaving 5 bases of the junction unmatched. The CDR3 nucleotides are TGTGCCAGCAGCTTAGACGCCGGGAGGGGCACCGGGGAGCTGTTTTTT. This codes for CASSLDAGRGTGELFF.

For the CDR3, the DNA is TGTGCCAGCAGCCTGGGACAGGGGGTGAACACTGAAGCTTTCTTT. It translates to CASSLGQGVNTEAFF. The chain recombines TRBV11-3 with TRBJ1-1, with TRBD1 matching 11 bases. The CDR3 contains 15 residues. V shed 5 bases, J shed 0 bases, and the junction held 2 bases outside the gene matches. In germline, CDR1 is SGHNT, CDR2 YENEEA. Looking up the rest from reference TRBV11-3 and TRBJ1-1 gives the full variable domain: EAGVVQSPRYKIIEKKQPVAFWCNPISGHNTLYWYLQNLGQGPELLIRYENEEAVDDSQLPKDRFSAERLKGVDSTLKIQPAELGDSAVYLCASSLGQGVNTEAFFGQGTRLTVV.

This clone appeared a single time. An end of the junction does not agree with germline; a read error may underlie this. This rearrangement joins TRBV5-4 to TRBJ2-5; D may be TRBD1 (5 bases). Germline lookup yields CDR1 SGHNT and CDR2 YYREEE (reference sequence). The length of the CDR3 is 11 residues. The CDR3 DNA reads as TGTGCCAGCCGCTTGGGGCCATCCGTTCACTTC. It codes for CASRLGPSVHF.

This chain links TRBV5-1 with TRBJ2-5; 12 positions agree with TRBD2. Germline trimming cut 0 bases from V and 2 bases from J; bases unmatched to any gene: 2. CDR3 length: 16 residues. Germline V gene lookup returns CDR1 SGHRS and CDR2 YFSETQ. DNA of the CDR3: TGCGCCAGCAGCTTGGTACTAGCGGGAGGTCAAGAGACCCAGTACTTC. Protein sequence: CASSLVLAGGQETQYF. Supplemented by reference TRBV5-1 and TRBJ2-5, the full variable domain reads KAGVTQTPRYLIKTRGQQVTLSCSPISGHRSVSWYQQTPGQGLQFLFEYFSETQRNKGNFPGRFSGRQFSNSRSEMNVSTLELGDSALYLCASSLVLAGGQETQYFGPGTRLLVL.

This clone was observed once. V usage is TRBV4-3 and J usage is TRBJ2-1, with 11 positions matching TRBD2. Trimming removed 4 bases from V and 3 bases from J; junction bases left unmatched: 8. CDR1 and CDR2 (germline): LGHNA, YSLEER. The CDR3 is 17 residues long. The CDR3, as DNA: TGCGCCAGCAGCCCCAGGGGACTAGCGGAGATCTACAATGAGCAGTTCTTC. Translating gives CASSPRGLAEIYNEQFF.

The chain carries TRBV25-1 and TRBJ2-7, with a weak D call TRBD1 (5 bases). V gave up 6 bases and J gave up 4 bases, with 10 bases separating them. CDR1 is MGHDK and CDR2 is SYGVNS in the germline V gene. The CDR3 contains 12 residues. CDR3 nucleotides: TGTGCCAGCAGGGACACTGGTTACGAGCAGTACTTC. This encodes CASRDTGYEQYF.

The sample holds a few counts of this clone. In the same sample, other DNA sequences code for this CDR3. The rearrangement uses TRBV28 and TRBJ1-5, with no clear D. This CDR3 has 14 amino acids. The V end lost 6 bases, the J end lost 3 bases, and 12 bases lay between the germline ends. Germline loops: CDR1 MDHEN, CDR2 SYDVKM. As DNA, the CDR3 is TGTGCCAGCAGCCTAGGAGGGTACAATCAGCCCCAGCATTTT. It is translated as CASSLGGYNQPQHF.

The chain joins TRBV21-1 to TRBJ2-1; TRBD2, the table's D call, was not compared with the DNA. TRBV21-1 is a recognized pseudogene. This CDR3 spans 18 amino acids. The CDR3 DNA reads as TGTGCCAGCAGCAACGACGGTTCATGGAGCAGCTCCTACAATGAGCAGTTCTTC. This encodes CASSNDGSWSSSYNEQFF.

This clone was seen a handful of times. The CDR3 sequence is CASGGGVGNTIYF. CDR3 bases: TGTGCCAGCGGAGGGGGCGTTGGAAACACCATATATTTT. This chain uses TRBV6-1 with TRBJ1-3; 7 bases agree with TRBD1. The CDR3 runs 13 residues. With 8 bases clipped from V and 3 bases from J, the junction kept 4 bases outside the gene matches. Germline V gene sequence: CDR1 MNHNS, CDR2 SASEGT.

The chain couples TRBV15 to TRBJ2-1; 11 bases agree with TRBD2. Trimming at V came to 4 bases and at J to 5 bases, leaving 10 bases not matched to a gene. Germline V lookup: CDR1 LNHNV, CDR2 YYDKDF (reference sequence). The CDR3 extends over 17 amino acids. The CDR3 spells CATSILRLAGNHNEQFF. CDR3 bases: TGTGCCACCAGCATCCTACGACTAGCGGGGAACCACAATGAGCAGTTCTTC.

In its sample, this clone was seen a few times. The chain recombines TRBV7-9 with TRBJ2-7; TRBD2 might be the D (6 bases). The CDR3 contains 13 residues. Trimming removed 2 bases at V and 2 bases at J, with 7 bases between. The V gene's germline CDR1 is SEHNR and CDR2 FQNEAQ (reference sequence). The CDR3 protein is CASSLSGAYEQYF. The CDR3 DNA reads TGTGCCAGCAGCTTATCGGGGGCCTACGAGCAGTACTTC.

The chain combines TRBV6-6 with TRBJ2-3; 9 nucleotides line up with TRBD1. V lost 2 bases, J lost 2 bases, and 5 bases stayed unmatched. The V gene's germline CDR1 is MNHNY and CDR2 SVGAGI (reference sequence). The CDR3 has 16 amino acids. CDR3 protein: CASSYGGTGITDTQYF. The CDR3 bases are TGTGCCAGCAGTTACGGGGGGACAGGGATCACAGATACGCAGTATTTT.

The chain links TRBV13 to TRBJ2-2, with 8 positions matching TRBD2. CDR1 PRHDT and CDR2 FYEKMQ come from the germline V gene (reference sequence). The CDR3 spans 16 residues. After removal of 4 bases from V and 4 bases from J, the junction contained 8 bases not matched to a gene. DNA of the CDR3: TGTGCCAGCAGCTGGGCCGGGACTAGGGCCACCGGGGAGCTGTTTTTT. Protein sequence: CASSWAGTRATGELFF.

The rearrangement links TRBV28 to TRBJ2-3, with TRBD2 matching 7 bases. The V gene end was trimmed by 7 bases and the J gene end by 3 bases; junction bases not matched to a gene: 4. The CDR3 is made up of 13 amino acids. Germline-derived CDR1 and CDR2 are MDHEN and SYDVKM. The CDR3: CASTRESTDTQYF. The CDR3 bases are TGTGCCAGCACGCGGGAGAGTACAGATACGCAGTATTTT.

The chain joins TRBV7-2 to TRBJ2-1, with D perhaps TRBD2 (5 bases). This CDR3 region has 15 residues. V was cut by 3 bases and J by 4 bases, with 13 bases left in between. Germline V lookup: CDR1 SGHTA, CDR2 FQGNSA. CDR3 amino acids: CASSLAIGRYNEQFF. Here the CDR3 DNA reads TGTGCCAGCAGCTTGGCTATTGGGAGATACAATGAGCAGTTCTTC.

This sequence joins TRBV7-6 and TRBJ2-1; TRBD2 matches 8 bases. Germline V gene sequence: CDR1 SGHVS, CDR2 FNYEAQ. With V trimmed by 5 bases and J by 0 bases, 6 bases remained unmatched. The CDR3 is 16 amino acids. CDR3: CASSPAGRGSYNEQFF. For the CDR3, the DNA is TGTGCCAGCAGCCCAGCCGGGAGGGGCTCCTACAATGAGCAGTTCTTC.

The chain has TRBV27 and TRBJ1-2; the D is unclear. The CDR3 contains 13 residues. With 2 bases removed from V and 0 bases from J, the gap between germline ends came to 4 bases. The V gene's germline CDR1 is MNHEY and CDR2 SMNVEV (reference sequence). CDR3 region: CASSLRANYGYTF. The DNA of the CDR3 is TGTGCCAGCAGTTTAAGAGCTAACTATGGCTACACCTTC.

The genes are TRBV7-9 and TRBJ2-7; TRBD1 aligns across 9 bases. J was trimmed by 5 bases and V by 4 bases; bases with no gene match: 6. The CDR3 extends over 14 amino acids. Germline assignment: CDR1 SEHNR and CDR2 FQNEAQ (reference sequence). CDR3 coding DNA: TGTGCCAGCAGCTCGGGGGACAGGGCGCACGAGCAGTACTTC. Protein: CASSSGDRAHEQYF.

The V and J genes are TRBV18 and TRBJ1-4, with 10 bases identical to TRBD1. The CDR3 is 16 amino acids. Unmatched junction bases numbered 7, after V lost 5 bases and J lost 4 bases. Germline-derived CDR1 and CDR2 are KGHSH and LQKENI. Here the CDR3 reads CASSDGQGESNEKLFF. DNA of the CDR3: TGTGCCAGCTCAGACGGACAGGGGGAAAGTAATGAAAAACTGTTTTTT.

The genes are TRBV2 and TRBJ1-2; TRBD1 matches 7 bases. V dropped 2 bases and J dropped 2; count of bases not matched to a gene: 2. The germline V gene has CDR1 SNHLY and CDR2 FYNNEI. The CDR3 length is 14 residues. In DNA, the CDR3 is TGTGCCAGCAGTGAAACAGGGGCAAACTATGGCTACACCTTC. Its protein is CASSETGANYGYTF.

The J gene is TRBJ1-2, the V gene TRBV6-1; 7 positions match TRBD1. The CDR3 is 14 amino acids. Germline CDR1 MNHNS, CDR2 SASEGT. Losses at the gene ends were 1 base for V and 12 bases for J; bases not matched to a gene: 11. In DNA form, the CDR3 reads TGTGCCAGCAGTGAAGGACAGGGCTCTTGGGGGGACACCTTC. Translated, it gives CASSEGQGSWGDTF.

The chain has TRBV7-9 and TRBJ2-3; D perhaps matches TRBD2 (6 bases). V was trimmed by 0 bases and J by 2 bases, leaving 9 bases between them. Germline CDR1 is SEHNR and CDR2 is FQNEAQ (reference sequence). The CDR3 totals 15 residues. CDR3 region: CASSLAGGVTDTQYF. In nucleotides, the CDR3 is TGTGCCAGCAGCTTAGCCGGCGGGGTCACAGATACGCAGTATTTT. Supplemented by reference TRBV7-9 and TRBJ2-3, the full variable domain reads DTGVSQNPRHKITKRGQNVTFRCDPISEHNRLYWYRQTLGQGPEFLTYFQNEAQLEKSRLLSDRFSAERPKGSFSTLEIQRTEQGDSAMYLCASSLAGGVTDTQYFGPGTRLTVL.

The chain has TRBV10-2 and TRBJ1-1; no definite D call. Per the germline V gene, CDR1 is WSHSY and CDR2 is SAAADI. The CDR3 is 12 amino acids. Trimming cost V 8 bases and J 5 bases, with 12 bases left between them. CDR3 in DNA: TGCGCCAGCCTTCGGGGTTCGACTGAAGCTTTCTTT. Protein sequence: CASLRGSTEAFF.

The V call is TRBV10-1, the J call TRBJ2-7; D might be TRBD1 (6 bases). V lost 4 bases and J lost 2, with 9 bases in between. Germline V gene sequence: CDR1 WNHNN, CDR2 SYGVQD (reference sequence). This CDR3 comprises 13 residues. The CDR3: CASSGRGTYEQYF. DNA of the CDR3: TGCGCCAGCAGTGGCAGGGGAACCTACGAGCAGTACTTC.

The gene calls are TRBV19 and TRBJ2-2; D is uncertain. CDR3 length equals 12 residues. V was shortened by 3 bases and J by 5 bases, with 4 bases between the two germline ends. The germline gives CDR1 LNHDA, CDR2 SQIVND (reference sequence). The CDR3 region is CASSIPTGELFF. The CDR3 DNA reads as TGTGCCAGTAGTATTCCGACCGGGGAGCTGTTTTTT. The entire variable domain, with the rest obtained from reference TRBV19 and TRBJ2-2, is as follows: DGGITQSPKYLFRKEGQNVTLSCEQNLNHDAMYWYRQDPGQGLRLIYYSQIVNDFQKGDIAEGYSVSREKKESFPLTVTSAQKNPTAFYLCASSIPTGELFFGEGSRLTVL.

The chain links TRBV30 to TRBJ2-1; 8 positions match TRBD1. V shed 7 bases, J shed 6 bases, and the junction held 8 bases outside the gene matches. CDR1 and CDR2 (germline): GTSNPN, SVGIG (reference sequence). The CDR3 runs to 13 residues. CDR3 region: CASGGQRLNEQFF. CDR3 DNA: TGTGCCTCAGGGGGCCAAAGACTCAATGAGCAGTTCTTC.

V and J are TRBV27 and TRBJ2-7; D may be TRBD2 (5 bases). Trimming left V 2 bases short and J 3 bases short, with 11 bases between. This CDR3 region has 14 residues. Per germline, CDR1 MNHEY and CDR2 SMNVEV (reference sequence). The CDR3, as DNA: TGTGCCAGCAGTTTACGTGGGAGTGACTACGAGCAGTACTTC. This translates into CASSLRGSDYEQYF.

The chain combines TRBV19 with TRBJ2-5, with D possibly TRBD1 on 6 matching bases. Germline V CDR1 and CDR2: LNHDA, SQIVND (reference sequence). The CDR3 length is 12 residues. Trimming took off 5 bases at V and 5 bases at J, with 9 bases between the two ends. The CDR3 DNA sequence: TGTGCCAGTAGTCCCCAGGGGGAGACCCAGTACTTC. It is translated as CASSPQGETQYF.

This chain links TRBV9 with TRBJ2-1; 9 bases are shared with TRBD2. Germline CDR1 reads SGDLS; CDR2 reads YYNGEE. This CDR3 has 17 residues. The trim removed 2 bases at V and 1 base at J, leaving 7 bases unmatched. The CDR3 coding sequence is TGTGCCAGCAGCGTCGACGCGGGAGGGCGATCCTACAATGAGCAGTTCTTC. It yields the protein CASSVDAGGRSYNEQFF.

The rearrangement links TRBV7-3 to TRBJ2-1; 8 bases line up with TRBD2. V was pared by 1 base and J by 6 bases, with 17 bases of the junction left unmatched. The CDR3 is 19 amino acids. Germline CDR1 reads SGHTA; CDR2 reads FQGTGA. The CDR3 is CASSLKDDLPAGAGNEQFF. In nucleotides, the CDR3 is TGTGCCAGCAGCTTAAAGGACGATCTTCCAGCGGGAGCCGGCAATGAGCAGTTCTTC.